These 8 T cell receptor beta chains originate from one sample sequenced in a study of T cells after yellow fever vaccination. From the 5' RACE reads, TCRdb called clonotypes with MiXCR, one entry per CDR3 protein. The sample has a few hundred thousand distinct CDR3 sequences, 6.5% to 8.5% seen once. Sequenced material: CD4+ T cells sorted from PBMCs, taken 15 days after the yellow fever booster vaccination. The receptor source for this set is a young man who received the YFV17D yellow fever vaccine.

This chain's CDR3 is CASSRLPGLGQETQYF. DNA for the CDR3: TGTGCCAGCAGCCGACTCCCGGGACTAGGGCAAGAGACCCAGTACTTC. V gene TRBV7-2 combines with J gene TRBJ2-5, with 8 bases identical to TRBD2. CDR1 and CDR2 (germline): SGHTA, FQGNSA. This CDR3 region has 16 residues. V lost 5 bases and J lost 2; bases outside the gene matches: 10.

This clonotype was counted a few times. The CDR3 bases are TGTGCCAGCAGCCCTGGGACTAGCGTTAACTCCTACGAGCAGTACTTC. It specifies CASSPGTSVNSYEQYF. V usage is TRBV12-3 or TRBV12-4 and J usage is TRBJ2-7, with 10 nucleotides matching TRBD2. This CDR3 contains 16 residues. Trimming at V came to 6 bases and at J to 0 bases, leaving 8 bases not matched to a gene.

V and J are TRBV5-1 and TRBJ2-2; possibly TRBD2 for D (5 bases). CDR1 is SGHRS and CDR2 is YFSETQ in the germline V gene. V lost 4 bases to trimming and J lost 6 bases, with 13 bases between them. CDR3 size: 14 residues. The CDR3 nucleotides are TGCGCCAGCAGCACCACTAGTAACCCCGGGGAGCTGTTTTTT. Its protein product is CASSTTSNPGELFF.

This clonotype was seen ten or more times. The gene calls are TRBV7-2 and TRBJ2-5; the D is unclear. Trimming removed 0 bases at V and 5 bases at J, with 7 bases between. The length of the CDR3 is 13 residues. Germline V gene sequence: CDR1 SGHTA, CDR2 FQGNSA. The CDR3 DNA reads TGTGCCAGCAGCTTAGCCTTTCAGGAGACCCAGTACTTC. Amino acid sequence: CASSLAFQETQYF.

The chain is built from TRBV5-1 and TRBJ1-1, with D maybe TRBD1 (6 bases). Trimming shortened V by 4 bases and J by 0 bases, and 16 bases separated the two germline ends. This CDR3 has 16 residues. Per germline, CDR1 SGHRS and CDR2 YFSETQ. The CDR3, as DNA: TGCGCCAGCAGCCCGGGACCGGGGGCTATGAACACTGAAGCTTTCTTT. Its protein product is CASSPGPGAMNTEAFF.

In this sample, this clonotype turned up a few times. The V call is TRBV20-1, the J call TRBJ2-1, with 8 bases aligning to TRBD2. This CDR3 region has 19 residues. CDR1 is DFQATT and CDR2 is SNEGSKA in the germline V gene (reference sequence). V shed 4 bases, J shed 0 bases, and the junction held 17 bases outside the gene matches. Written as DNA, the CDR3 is TGCAGTGCTATTTCCAAACCGATAGCGGGAAAGAGCTCCTACAATGAGCAGTTCTTC. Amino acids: CSAISKPIAGKSSYNEQFF.

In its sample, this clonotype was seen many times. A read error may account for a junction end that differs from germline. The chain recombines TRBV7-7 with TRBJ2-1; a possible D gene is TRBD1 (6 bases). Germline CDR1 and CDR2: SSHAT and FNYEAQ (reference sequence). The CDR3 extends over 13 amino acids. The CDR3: CASSSDRDNEQFF. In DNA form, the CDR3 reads TGTGCTAGCAGCTCGGACAGAGACAATGAGCAGTTCTTC.

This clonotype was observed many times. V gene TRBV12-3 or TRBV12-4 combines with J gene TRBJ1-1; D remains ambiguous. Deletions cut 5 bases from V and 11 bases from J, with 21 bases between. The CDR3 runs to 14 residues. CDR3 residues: CASSRMGGAAGAFF. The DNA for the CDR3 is TGTGCCAGCAGTCGGATGGGTGGTGCTGCGGGGGCTTTCTTT.